Following are 26 T cell receptor beta chains from one sample sequenced in a study of shared clonotypes between healthy human individuals. Clones were read by immunoSEQ multiplex PCR, and TCRdb kept only the in-frame ones, dropping some. The table lists roughly 1.5 million clones, 95% to 99% of them singletons, with roughly 0.45% in the top ten. The sample was naive CD4+ T cells sorted from blood. The subset: CD45RA+ positively selected. The source is a man younger than 45 in good health.

The rearrangement joins TRBV5-6 to TRBJ2-2, with D maybe TRBD2 (6 bases). The germline V gene encodes CDR1 SGHDT and CDR2 YYEEEE. The V end was cut by 1 base, the J end by 0 bases, with 10 bases between. CDR3 length: 16 residues. The chain's CDR3 is CASSLRRGANTGELFF. CDR3 DNA sequence: TGTGCCAGCAGCTTGCGGCGGGGAGCGAACACCGGGGAGCTGTTTTTT.

The chain couples TRBV6-1 to TRBJ2-1, with D unresolved. This CDR3 is 12 amino acids long. Germline loops: CDR1 MNHNS, CDR2 SASEGT. Trimming removed 6 bases from V and 7 bases from J, with 10 bases in between. CDR3: CASRGLLNEQFF. The CDR3 DNA reads TGTGCCAGCAGAGGGCTACTGAATGAGCAGTTCTTC.

The gene calls are TRBV15 and TRBJ2-1; either TRBD1 or TRBD2 may supply D (5 bases each). CDR1 and CDR2 (germline): LNHNV, YYDKDF (reference sequence). Trimming removed 0 bases from V and 7 bases from J, with 16 bases in between. The CDR3 is 16 residues long. CDR3: CATSRDFGGKGNEQFF. CDR3 coding DNA: TGTGCCACCAGCAGAGATTTTGGAGGAAAGGGGAATGAGCAGTTCTTC.

CDR3: CASSRAFRDREIDTQYF. The CDR3 DNA is TGCGCCAGCAGCCGAGCCTTCCGGGACAGGGAGATAGATACGCAGTATTTT. The chain has TRBV4-3 and TRBJ2-3; 9 bases map to TRBD1. The germline gives CDR1 LGHNA, CDR2 YSLEER. Trimming took 4 bases from V and 5 from J; bases not matched to a gene: 13. The CDR3 has 17 amino acids.

The chain links TRBV28 to TRBJ2-2, with a possible D match to TRBD1 (6 bases). This CDR3 is 16 amino acids long. Germline V gene lookup returns CDR1 MDHEN and CDR2 SYDVKM. Trimming took off 2 bases at V and 5 bases at J, with 15 bases between the two ends. The CDR3 here is CASSLADLQGTGELFF. The DNA for the CDR3 is TGTGCCAGCAGTTTAGCGGATTTACAGGGAACCGGGGAGCTGTTTTTT.

V is TRBV10-3 and J is TRBJ2-1, with 7 bases identical to TRBD2. The CDR3 is 14 residues long. The V segment lost 3 bases and the J segment 8 bases; nucleotides outside the gene matches: 7. Germline CDR1 is ENHRY and CDR2 is SYGVKD. The CDR3 DNA reads TGTGCCATCAGTGATGGCGGGAGTGGCGATGAGCAGTTCTTC. It translates to CAISDGGSGDEQFF.

This chain connects TRBV29-1 to TRBJ2-3; TRBD2 aligns across 10 bases. The CDR3 loop spans 14 amino acids. Germline-derived CDR1 and CDR2 are SQVTM and ANQGSEA. J lost 7 bases, V lost 3 bases, and 7 bases had no gene match. The CDR3 bases are TGCAGCGTTGAGCAGCGGGAGGGTTATCATACGCAGTATTTT. It specifies CSVEQREGYHTQYF.

The genes are TRBV27 and TRBJ2-7, with TRBD1 matching 11 bases. From germline, CDR1 is MNHEY and CDR2 SMNVEV (reference sequence). With 4 bases clipped from V and 3 bases from J, the junction kept 5 bases outside the gene matches. The CDR3 runs to 15 residues. The CDR3 loop is CASSSGTGGFYEQYF. CDR3 bases: TGTGCCAGCAGTTCCGGGACAGGGGGTTTCTACGAGCAGTACTTC.

This clone was detected once. The chain employs TRBV7-2 and TRBJ2-7; D is perhaps TRBD2 (5 bases). Per the germline V gene, CDR1 is SGHTA and CDR2 is FQGNSA. The CDR3 is 14 amino acids. Trimming took 5 bases from V and 2 from J, leaving 13 bases between them. The CDR3 loop reads CASSQRANAYEQYF. DNA for the CDR3: TGTGCCAGCAGCCAGAGGGCCAACGCCTACGAGCAGTACTTC. Full variable domain (missing parts from reference TRBV7-2 and TRBJ2-7): GAGVSQSPSNKVTEKGKDVELRCDPISGHTALYWYRQSLGQGLEFLIYFQGNSAPDKSGLPSDRFSAERTGGSVSTLTIQRTQQEDSAVYLCASSQRANAYEQYFGPGTRLTVT.

This chain uses TRBV6-5 with TRBJ2-7; 7 bases agree with TRBD1. Germline CDR1 and CDR2: MNHEY and SVGAGI. After removal of 6 bases from V and 7 bases from J, the junction contained 15 bases not matched to a gene. This CDR3 is 15 amino acids long. DNA of the CDR3: TGTGCCAGCAGGCGTCTACAGGGGACATCGGGGGAGCAGTACTTC. Its protein is CASRRLQGTSGEQYF.

V gene TRBV19 combines with J gene TRBJ2-7; 8 bases map to TRBD1. The CDR3 is 15 amino acids. The junction had 16 bases not matched to a gene; V was cut back by 4 bases and J by 11 bases. Germline CDR1 and CDR2: LNHDA and SQIVND (reference sequence). The CDR3 coding sequence is TGTGCCAGTAGTACTACCGGGACAGGAGTCCTTGTGGAGTACTTC. This codes for CASSTTGTGVLVEYF.

The chain recombines TRBV20-1 with TRBJ1-2, with D perhaps matching TRBD1 (5 bases). Trimming left V 6 bases short and J 9 bases short, with 8 bases between. This CDR3 has 9 residues. From germline, CDR1 is DFQATT and CDR2 SNEGSKA (reference sequence). CDR3 amino acids: CSAQGRYTF. The CDR3 bases are TGCAGTGCCCAGGGACGCTACACCTTC.

This chain links TRBV9 with TRBJ2-1; 7 nucleotides align to TRBD2. The CDR3 loop spans 15 amino acids. The germline CDR1 and CDR2 sequences are SGDLS and YYNGEE. J gave up 1 base and V 3 bases, and 4 bases lay outside the gene matches. The CDR3 DNA follows: TGTGCCAGCAGCGACTTAGCGGGTTCCTACAATGAGCAGTTCTTC. Its translation is CASSDLAGSYNEQFF.

The V gene is TRBV7-2, the J gene TRBJ2-3; D is undetermined. This CDR3 region has 14 residues. V was cut by 5 bases and J by 2 bases, with 11 bases left in between. Looked up from germline, CDR1 is SGHTA and CDR2 is FQGNSA. The chain's CDR3 is CASSPRLLTDTQYF. The CDR3 nucleotides are TGTGCCAGCAGCCCGAGGCTACTCACAGATACGCAGTATTTT.

The CDR3 is CASSYWYQETQYF. The CDR3 DNA reads as TGTGCCAGCAGTTACTGGTACCAAGAGACCCAGTACTTC. The chain uses TRBV6-5 and TRBJ2-5, with no clear D. V was trimmed by 1 base and J by 0 bases, leaving 3 bases between them. From germline, CDR1 is MNHEY and CDR2 SVGAGI. CDR3 length equals 13 residues.

The chain joins TRBV27 to TRBJ2-1; 7 nucleotides line up with TRBD2. The germline V gene encodes CDR1 MNHEY and CDR2 SMNVEV (reference sequence). This CDR3 comprises 16 residues. With V trimmed by 5 bases and J by 5 bases, 12 bases remained unmatched. CDR3 in amino acids: CASSNKAGKINNEQFF. The CDR3 DNA reads as TGTGCCAGCAGTAATAAAGCGGGGAAGATAAACAATGAGCAGTTCTTC.

The V call is TRBV28, the J call TRBJ2-7; tentative D call: TRBD1 (6 bases). Germline CDR1 reads MDHEN; CDR2 reads SYDVKM. The CDR3 extends over 16 amino acids. The V gene lost 2 bases and the J gene lost 2 bases, with 16 bases spanning the gap. The CDR3 region is CASSLVQGFVTYEQYF. The CDR3 nucleotides are TGTGCCAGCAGTTTAGTCCAGGGGTTCGTCACCTACGAGCAGTACTTC.

The chain combines TRBV27 with TRBJ2-4; possibly TRBD2 for D (6 bases). V lost 4 bases and J 1 base, leaving 20 bases between the germline ends. Germline loops: CDR1 MNHEY, CDR2 SMNVEV (reference sequence). CDR3 size: 18 residues. The CDR3 region has the DNA TGTGCCAGCAGTTCGCTCATCGAGACTAGTCGTGCCAAAAACATTCAGTACTTC. This translates into CASSSLIETSRAKNIQYF.

This clone was recorded only once. The sample holds other DNA sequences that translate to the same CDR3. This chain joins TRBV6-6 and TRBJ2-5; D remains ambiguous. V was trimmed by 0 bases and J by 5 bases, leaving 4 bases between them. The length of the CDR3 is 12 residues. Germline V gene lookup returns CDR1 MNHNY and CDR2 SVGAGI (reference sequence). The DNA for the CDR3 is TGTGCCAGCAGTTACTCGCAGGAGACCCAGTACTTC. It codes for CASSYSQETQYF.

This rearrangement joins TRBV28 to TRBJ2-1; TRBD1 matches 11 bases. The V gene end was trimmed by 7 bases and the J gene end by 9 bases; junction bases not matched to a gene: 8. The CDR3 is 14 amino acids. CDR1 is MDHEN, CDR2 SYDVKM, per germline. Here the CDR3 reads CASIRDRGLGEQFF. The CDR3 nucleotides read TGTGCCAGCATTCGGGACAGGGGGTTGGGTGAGCAGTTCTTC.

This rearrangement joins TRBV28 to TRBJ2-7; no firm D call. This CDR3 comprises 16 residues. Germline V gene sequence: CDR1 MDHEN, CDR2 SYDVKM. The V end lost 2 bases, the J end lost 2 bases, and 16 bases lay between the germline ends. The CDR3 sequence: CASSLSEAFRPYEQYF. The CDR3 nucleotides read TGTGCCAGCAGTTTAAGCGAAGCGTTTCGACCCTACGAGCAGTACTTC.

V is TRBV7-8 and J is TRBJ1-5; a weak D match, TRBD1 (5 bases). Germline CDR1 reads SGHVS; CDR2 reads FQNEAQ. The CDR3 totals 14 residues. Trimming took 1 base from V and 4 from J, leaving 8 bases between them. The CDR3 loop is CASSLGTRNQPQHF. For the CDR3, the DNA is TGTGCCAGCAGCTTAGGGACAAGGAATCAGCCCCAGCATTTT.

The gene calls are TRBV9 and TRBJ2-1; D possibly corresponds to TRBD2 (6 bases). Germline CDR1 is SGDLS and CDR2 is YYNGEE. The ends were cut back, 0 bases at V and 9 bases at J, with 22 bases in the middle. There are 17 residues in the CDR3. CDR3 nucleotides: TGTGCCAGCAGCGTAGAAGGGAGGCCCCTCTACAATAGTGAGCAGTTCTTC. It yields the protein CASSVEGRPLYNSEQFF.

V gene TRBV7-2 combines with J gene TRBJ2-7; the D gene is possibly TRBD2 (7 bases). V was clipped by 4 bases and J by 1 base, with 14 bases between them. Germline V lookup: CDR1 SGHTA, CDR2 FQGNSA. This CDR3 contains 15 residues. CDR3 coding DNA: TGTGCCAGCAGCTCCGGACTAGGGACATCCTACGAGCAGTACTTC. It translates to CASSSGLGTSYEQYF.

The chain couples TRBV18 to TRBJ1-4, with TRBD1 identical over 10 bases. Germline values: CDR1 KGHSH, CDR2 LQKENI. V gave up 6 bases and J gave up 7 bases; unmatched junction bases: 8. This CDR3 has 15 residues. The CDR3 nucleotides are TGTGCCAGCTCTCCTAGACAGGGGGCGCTTGAAAAACTGTTTTTT. Translated, it gives CASSPRQGALEKLFF.

This clone was recorded once. The chain links TRBV5-1 to TRBJ2-7; 8 bases align to TRBD1. V gave up 0 bases and J gave up 5 bases; unmatched junction bases: 7. The CDR3 is made up of 15 amino acids. Germline V gives CDR1 SGHRS, CDR2 YFSETQ. DNA for the CDR3: TGCGCCAGCAGCTTGGCCGGACAGGGTCTCGACGAGCAGTACTTC. Protein sequence: CASSLAGQGLDEQYF.